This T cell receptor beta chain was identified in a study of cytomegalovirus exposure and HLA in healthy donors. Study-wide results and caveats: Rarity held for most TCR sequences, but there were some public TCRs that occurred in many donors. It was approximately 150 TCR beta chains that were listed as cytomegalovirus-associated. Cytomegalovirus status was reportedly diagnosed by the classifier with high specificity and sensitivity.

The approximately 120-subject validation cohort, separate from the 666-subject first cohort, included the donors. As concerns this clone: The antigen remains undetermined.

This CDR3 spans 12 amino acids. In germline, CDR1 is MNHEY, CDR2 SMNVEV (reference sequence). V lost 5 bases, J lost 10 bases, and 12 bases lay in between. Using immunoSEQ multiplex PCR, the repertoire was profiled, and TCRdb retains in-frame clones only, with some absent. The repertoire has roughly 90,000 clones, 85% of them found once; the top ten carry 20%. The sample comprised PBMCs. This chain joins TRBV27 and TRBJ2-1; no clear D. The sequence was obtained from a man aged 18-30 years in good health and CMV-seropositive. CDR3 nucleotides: TGTGCCAGCAGTCCGACATTTCGCGAGCAGTTCTTC. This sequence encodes CASSPTFREQFF.